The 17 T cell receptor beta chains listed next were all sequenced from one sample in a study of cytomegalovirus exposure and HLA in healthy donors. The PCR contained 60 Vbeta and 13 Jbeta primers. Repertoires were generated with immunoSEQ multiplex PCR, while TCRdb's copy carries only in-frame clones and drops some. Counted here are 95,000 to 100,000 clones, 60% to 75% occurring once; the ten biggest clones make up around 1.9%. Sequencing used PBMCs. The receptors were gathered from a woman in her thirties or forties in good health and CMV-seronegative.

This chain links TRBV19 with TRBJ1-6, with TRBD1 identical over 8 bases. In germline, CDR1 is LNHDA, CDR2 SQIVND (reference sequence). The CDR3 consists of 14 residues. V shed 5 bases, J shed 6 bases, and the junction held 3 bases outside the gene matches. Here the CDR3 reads CASSDRGGNSPLHF. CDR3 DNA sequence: TGTGCCAGTAGTGACAGGGGTGGTAATTCACCCCTCCACTTT.

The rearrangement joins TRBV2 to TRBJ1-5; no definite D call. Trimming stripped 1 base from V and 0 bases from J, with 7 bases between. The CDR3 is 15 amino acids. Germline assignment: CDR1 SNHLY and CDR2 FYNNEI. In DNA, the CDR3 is TGTGCCAGCAGTGAAGACGGGAATAGCAATCAGCCCCAGCATTTT. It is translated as CASSEDGNSNQPQHF.

CDR3 amino acids: CASSQEGPTSSTAEQFF. CDR3 nucleotides: TGTGCCAGCAGCCAAGAAGGACCCACTAGTTCTACCGCTGAGCAGTTCTTC. This sequence joins TRBV4-2 and TRBJ2-1; D perhaps matches TRBD2 (5 bases). CDR1 and CDR2 from the germline V gene are LGHNA and YNFKEQ. The CDR3 is made up of 17 amino acids. V lost 0 bases and J 9 bases, leaving 21 bases between the germline ends.

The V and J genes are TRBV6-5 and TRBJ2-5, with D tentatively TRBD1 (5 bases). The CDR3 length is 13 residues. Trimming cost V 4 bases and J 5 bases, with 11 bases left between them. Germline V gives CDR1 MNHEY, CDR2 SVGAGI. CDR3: CASSWSRDETQYF. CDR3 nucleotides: TGTGCCAGCAGTTGGTCCAGGGATGAGACCCAGTACTTC.

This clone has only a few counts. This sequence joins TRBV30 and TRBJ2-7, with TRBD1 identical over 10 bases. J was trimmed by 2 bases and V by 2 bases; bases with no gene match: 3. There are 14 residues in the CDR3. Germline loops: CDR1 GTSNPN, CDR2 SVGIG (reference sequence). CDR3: CAWSWDRGAYEQYF. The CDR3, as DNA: TGTGCCTGGAGTTGGGACAGGGGAGCCTACGAGCAGTACTTC. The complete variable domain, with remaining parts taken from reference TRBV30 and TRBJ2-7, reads SQTIHQWPATLVQPVGSPLSLECTVEGTSNPNLYWYRQAAGRGLQLLFYSVGIGQISSEVPQNLSASRPQDRQFILSSKKLLLSDSGFYLCAWSWDRGAYEQYFGPGTRLTVT.

As DNA, the CDR3 is TGTGCCAGTAGTATACGGGAATGGCGTCACAGCTCCTACAATGAGCAGTTCTTC. Translating gives CASSIREWRHSSYNEQFF. The rearrangement links TRBV19 to TRBJ2-1, with TRBD2 as a possible D gene (5 bases). The CDR3 contains 18 residues. In germline, CDR1 is LNHDA, CDR2 SQIVND (reference sequence). Trimming removed 2 bases at V and 0 bases at J, with 17 bases between.

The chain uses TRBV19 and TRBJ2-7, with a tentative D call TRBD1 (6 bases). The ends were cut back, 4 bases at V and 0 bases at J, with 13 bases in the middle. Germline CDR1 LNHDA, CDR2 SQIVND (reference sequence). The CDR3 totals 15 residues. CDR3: CASSTGQSISYEQYF. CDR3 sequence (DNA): TGTGCCAGTAGTACTGGACAGAGTATCTCCTACGAGCAGTACTTC.

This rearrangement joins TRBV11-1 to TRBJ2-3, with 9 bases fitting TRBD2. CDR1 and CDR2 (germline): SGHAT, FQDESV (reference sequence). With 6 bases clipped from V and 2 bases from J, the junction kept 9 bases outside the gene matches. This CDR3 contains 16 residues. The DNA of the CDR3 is TGTGCCAGCAGTCAGCTCGCGGGGGGGAACACAGATACGCAGTATTTT. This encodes CASSQLAGGNTDTQYF.

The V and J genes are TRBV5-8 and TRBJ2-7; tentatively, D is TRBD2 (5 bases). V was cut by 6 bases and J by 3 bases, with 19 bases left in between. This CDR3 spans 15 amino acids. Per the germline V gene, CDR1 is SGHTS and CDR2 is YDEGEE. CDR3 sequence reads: CASTPTSGVYYEQYF. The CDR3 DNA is TGTGCCAGCACTCCCACCAGCGGAGTATACTACGAGCAGTACTTC. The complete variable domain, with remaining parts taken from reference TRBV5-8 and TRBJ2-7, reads EAGVTQSPTHLIKTRGQQATLRCSPISGHTSVYWYQQALGLGLQFLLWYDEGEERNRGNFPPRFSGRQFPNYSSELNVNALELEDSALYLCASTPTSGVYYEQYFGPGTRLTVT.

CDR3 in amino acids: CASRLDRGVYEQYF. As DNA, the CDR3 is TGTGCCAGCAGACTGGACAGGGGAGTTTACGAGCAGTACTTC. The gene calls are TRBV6-6 and TRBJ2-7; TRBD1 agrees at 9 bases. There are 14 residues in the CDR3. The trim removed 6 bases at V and 4 bases at J, leaving 7 bases unmatched. From germline, CDR1 is MNHNY and CDR2 SVGAGI (reference sequence).

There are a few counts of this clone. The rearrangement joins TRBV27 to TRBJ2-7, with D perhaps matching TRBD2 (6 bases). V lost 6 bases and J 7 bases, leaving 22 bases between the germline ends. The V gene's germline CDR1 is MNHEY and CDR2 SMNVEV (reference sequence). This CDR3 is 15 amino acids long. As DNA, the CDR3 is TGTGCCAGCAGCCTGGAGGGCCCTCCGTCGGGAGAGCAGTACTTC. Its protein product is CASSLEGPPSGEQYF.

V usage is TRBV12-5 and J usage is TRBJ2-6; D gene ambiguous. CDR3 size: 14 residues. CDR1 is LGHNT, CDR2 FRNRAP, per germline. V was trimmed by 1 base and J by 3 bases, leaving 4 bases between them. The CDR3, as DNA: TGTGCTAGTGGTTTGGACTTTGGGGCCAACGTCCTGACTTTC. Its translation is CASGLDFGANVLTF.

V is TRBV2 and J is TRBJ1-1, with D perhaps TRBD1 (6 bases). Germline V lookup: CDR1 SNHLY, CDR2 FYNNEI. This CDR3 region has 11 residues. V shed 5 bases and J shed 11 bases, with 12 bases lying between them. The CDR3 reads CASSRQGKAFF. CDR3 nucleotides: TGTGCCAGCAGTCGTCAGGGGAAGGCTTTCTTT.

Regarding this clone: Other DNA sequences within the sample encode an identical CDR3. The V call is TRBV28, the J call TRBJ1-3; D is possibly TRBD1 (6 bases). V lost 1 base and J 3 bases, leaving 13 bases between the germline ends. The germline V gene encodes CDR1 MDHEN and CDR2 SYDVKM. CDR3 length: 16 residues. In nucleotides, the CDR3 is TGTGCCAGCAGTTTATACGCAGGGGCTTATGGAAACACCATATATTTT. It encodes CASSLYAGAYGNTIYF.

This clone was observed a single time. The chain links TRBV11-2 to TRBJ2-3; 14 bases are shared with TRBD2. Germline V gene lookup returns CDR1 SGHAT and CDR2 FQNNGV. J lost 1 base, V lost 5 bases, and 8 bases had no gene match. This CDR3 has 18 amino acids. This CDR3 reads CASSVMGLAGDGTDTQYF. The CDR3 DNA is TGTGCCAGCAGCGTAATGGGACTAGCGGGAGACGGCACAGATACGCAGTATTTT. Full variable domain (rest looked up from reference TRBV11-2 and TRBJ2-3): EAGVAQSPRYKIIEKRQSVAFWCNPISGHATLYWYQQILGQGPKLLIQFQNNGVVDDSQLPKDRFSAERLKGVDSTLKIQPAKLEDSAVYLCASSVMGLAGDGTDTQYFGPGTRLTVL.

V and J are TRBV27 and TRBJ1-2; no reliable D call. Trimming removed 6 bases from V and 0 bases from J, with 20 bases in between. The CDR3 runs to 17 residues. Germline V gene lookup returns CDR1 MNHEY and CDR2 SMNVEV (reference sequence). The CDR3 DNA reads TGTGCCAGCAGGGCAAATTCTTGGAGCGGAACTAACTATGGCTACACCTTC. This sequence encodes CASRANSWSGTNYGYTF.

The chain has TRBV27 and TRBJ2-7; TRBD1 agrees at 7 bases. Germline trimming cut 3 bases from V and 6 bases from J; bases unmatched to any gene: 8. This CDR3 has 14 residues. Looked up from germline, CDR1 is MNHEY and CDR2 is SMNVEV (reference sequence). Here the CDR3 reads CASSLAGGTGEQYF. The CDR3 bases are TGTGCCAGCAGTTTGGCAGGGGGAACGGGCGAGCAGTACTTC.